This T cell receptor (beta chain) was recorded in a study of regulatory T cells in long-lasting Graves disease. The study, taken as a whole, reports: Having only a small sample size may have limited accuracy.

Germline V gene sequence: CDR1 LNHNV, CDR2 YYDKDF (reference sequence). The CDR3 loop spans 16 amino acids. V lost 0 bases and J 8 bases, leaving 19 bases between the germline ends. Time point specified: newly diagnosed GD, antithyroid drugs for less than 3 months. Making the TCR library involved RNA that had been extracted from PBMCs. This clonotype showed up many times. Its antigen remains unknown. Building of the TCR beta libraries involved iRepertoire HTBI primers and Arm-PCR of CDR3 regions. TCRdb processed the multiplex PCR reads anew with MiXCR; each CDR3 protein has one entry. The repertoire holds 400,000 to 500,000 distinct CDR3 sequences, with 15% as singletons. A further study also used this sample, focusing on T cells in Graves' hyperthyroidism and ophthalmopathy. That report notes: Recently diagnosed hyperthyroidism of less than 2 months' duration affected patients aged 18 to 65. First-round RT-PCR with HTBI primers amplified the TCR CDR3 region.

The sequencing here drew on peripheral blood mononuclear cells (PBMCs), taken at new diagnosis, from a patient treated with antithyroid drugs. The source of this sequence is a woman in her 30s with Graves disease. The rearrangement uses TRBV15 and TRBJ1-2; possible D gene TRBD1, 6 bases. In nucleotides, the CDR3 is TGTGCCACCAGCAGAGAAACTTACAGGGCCGGAGGGGGCTACACCTTC. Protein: CATSRETYRAGGGYTF.